These 26 T cell receptor beta chains were all obtained from the same sample, sequenced in a study of human T cells and chemical hapten exposure. From the 5' RACE reads, TCRdb called clonotypes with MiXCR, one entry per CDR3 protein. The sample contains approximately 140,000 distinct CDR3 sequences, 4.1% of which appear only once. Unfractionated whole blood was the source of the extracted total RNA. Receptors were obtained from a female donor in good health.

This clonotype was counted many times. The V gene is TRBV20-1, the J gene TRBJ2-5; 8 bases map to TRBD1. The junction had 20 bases not matched to a gene; V was cut back by 2 bases and J by 3 bases. The CDR3 sequence is 19 residues long. The germline gives CDR1 DFQATT, CDR2 SNEGSKA (reference sequence). In DNA, the CDR3 is TGCAGTGCTAGACCGATATTTGGACAGGGTAATACTAGAAAAGAGACCCAGTACTTC. It translates to CSARPIFGQGNTRKETQYF.

This clonotype occurred many times. The chain links TRBV20-1 to TRBJ2-3; 10 positions agree with TRBD2. With V trimmed by 5 bases and J by 4 bases, 12 bases remained unmatched. CDR3 length equals 16 residues. Germline loops: CDR1 DFQATT, CDR2 SNEGSKA (reference sequence). CDR3 residues: CSAERTSGGASDTQYF. Written as DNA, the CDR3 is TGCAGTGCTGAAAGAACAAGCGGGGGGGCCTCAGATACGCAGTATTTT.

This clonotype has ten or more counts. The chain carries TRBV5-4 and TRBJ2-5, with unresolved D. The germline V and J ends were trimmed by 4 bases and 0 bases, with 7 bases remaining between them. The CDR3 contains 13 residues. CDR1 is SGHNT and CDR2 is YYREEE in the germline V gene (reference sequence). The CDR3: CASSPPNQETQYF. CDR3 DNA: TGTGCCAGCAGCCCCCCTAACCAAGAGACCCAGTACTTC.

This clonotype occurred a few times. This chain connects TRBV24-1 to TRBJ2-3, with TRBD1 identical over 8 bases. V was pared by 5 bases and J by 2 bases, with 14 bases of the junction left unmatched. Germline V lookup: CDR1 KGHDR, CDR2 SFDVKD. The CDR3 length is 18 residues. CDR3 amino acids: CATSGGRTGPQSTDTQYF. DNA for the CDR3: TGTGCCACCAGTGGGGGACGGACAGGGCCCCAATCCACAGATACGCAGTATTTT.

This clonotype was detected many times. CDR3 loop: CASSPPRQGAPSTDQPQHF. The CDR3 bases are TGCGCCAGCAGCCCCCCCAGACAGGGGGCCCCCTCCACGGATCAGCCCCAGCATTTT. This chain joins TRBV5-1 and TRBJ1-5; 10 bases fit TRBD1. CDR1 and CDR2 from the germline V gene are SGHRS and YFSETQ. The CDR3 extends over 19 amino acids. V trimming: 4 bases; J trimming: 5 bases; junction bases outside the gene matches: 18.

This clonotype was observed at least ten times. The chain recombines TRBV20-1 with TRBJ1-1; D possibly corresponds to TRBD1 (6 bases). This CDR3 comprises 14 residues. The germline CDR1 and CDR2 sequences are DFQATT and SNEGSKA (reference sequence). The V end was cut by 0 bases, the J end by 5 bases, with 13 bases between. The CDR3 DNA sequence: TGCAGTGCTAGAGATCCCGGGGGGCTAACTGAAGCTTTCTTT. Its translation: CSARDPGGLTEAFF.

This clonotype was seen ten or more times. The rearrangement joins TRBV27 to TRBJ1-6, with 7 bases that match TRBD1. Germline V lookup: CDR1 MNHEY, CDR2 SMNVEV (reference sequence). Trimming cost V 1 base and J 5 bases; bases outside gene matches: 5. CDR3 length: 16 amino acids. Here the CDR3 DNA reads TGTGCCAGCAGTTTATTAAAACAGGGGAATAATTCACCCCTCCACTTT. This translates into CASSLLKQGNNSPLHF.

The chain couples TRBV2 to TRBJ2-7; D is ambiguous. V gave up 3 bases and J gave up 4 bases, with 7 bases separating them. This CDR3 comprises 12 residues. Looked up from germline, CDR1 is SNHLY and CDR2 is FYNNEI. CDR3 DNA sequence: TGTGCCAGCAGTGATGTAGGGTACGAGCAGTACTTC. Amino acids: CASSDVGYEQYF.

This clonotype has a count of ten or more. The rearrangement joins TRBV7-9 to TRBJ2-1; 15 bases are shared with TRBD2. The CDR3 totals 19 residues. V lost 5 bases, J lost 3 bases, and 11 bases stayed unmatched. CDR1 and CDR2 from the germline V gene are SEHNR and FQNEAQ (reference sequence). In nucleotides, the CDR3 is TGTGCCAGCAGCCTCGGACTAGCGGGGGGGACATACTACTACAATGAGCAGTTCTTC. Its translation: CASSLGLAGGTYYYNEQFF.

In its sample, this clonotype was seen many times. The gene calls are TRBV4-2 and TRBJ2-1; D might be TRBD1 (5 bases). Germline V CDR1 and CDR2: LGHNA, YNFKEQ. The CDR3 is 15 residues long. Trimming cost V 0 bases and J 3 bases, with 9 bases left between them. CDR3 region: CASSQDWGGYNEQFF. CDR3 sequence (DNA): TGTGCCAGCAGCCAAGATTGGGGCGGCTACAATGAGCAGTTCTTC.

This clonotype was detected a few times. The rearrangement links TRBV4-3 to TRBJ1-2; a possible D gene is TRBD1 (5 bases). Germline V gene sequence: CDR1 LGHNA, CDR2 YSLEER. The CDR3 is 16 residues long. The V end lost 0 bases, the J end lost 1 base, and 12 bases lay between the germline ends. CDR3: CASSQDRQLGNYGYTF. The CDR3 nucleotides read TGCGCCAGCAGCCAAGATCGACAGCTAGGTAACTATGGCTACACCTTC.

The chain carries TRBV27 and TRBJ2-7; 7 positions match TRBD2. Trimming at V came to 2 bases and at J to 6 bases, leaving 4 bases not matched to a gene. CDR3 length: 13 residues. CDR1 MNHEY and CDR2 SMNVEV come from the germline V gene (reference sequence). This CDR3 reads CASSLSTGGEQYF. The CDR3 DNA is TGTGCCAGCAGTTTAAGTACGGGGGGCGAGCAGTACTTC.

The chain uses TRBV20-1 and TRBJ1-6, with D maybe TRBD1 (6 bases). The germline CDR1 and CDR2 sequences are DFQATT and SNEGSKA (reference sequence). V was trimmed by 0 bases and J by 3 bases, leaving 18 bases between them. The CDR3 is made up of 18 amino acids. CDR3 sequence: CSAREPGQPRYYNSPLHF. The CDR3 bases are TGCAGTGCTAGAGAACCGGGACAACCGAGATACTATAATTCACCCCTCCACTTT.

Of note for this clonotype: Given a much more abundant clone one base away, this may be a read error. The V gene is TRBV15, the J gene TRBJ2-3; a weak D match, TRBD2 (6 bases). The germline gives CDR1 LNHNV, CDR2 YYDKDF (reference sequence). This CDR3 contains 15 residues. The CDR3 nucleotides are TGTGCCACCAGCAGAATCCCCCCGGGAGAGGATACGCATTATTTT. Translating gives CATSRIPPGEDTHYF.

This clonotype has a count of ten or more. V is TRBV12-3 or TRBV12-4 and J is TRBJ1-4; unclear D gene. Trimming removed 3 bases from V and 7 bases from J, with 12 bases in between. This CDR3 spans 14 amino acids. The CDR3 sequence: CASSFGFSVEKLFF. The CDR3 DNA is TGTGCCAGCAGTTTCGGGTTCAGTGTTGAAAAACTGTTTTTT.

The chain carries TRBV3-1 and TRBJ1-1; no definite D call. Germline V gene sequence: CDR1 LGHDT, CDR2 YNNKEL (reference sequence). Trimming stripped 0 bases from V and 9 bases from J, with 17 bases between. This CDR3 has 15 amino acids. In DNA, the CDR3 is TGTGCCAGCAGCCAAGAGCTCCGGACGGTTTACAAAGCTTTCTTT. Encoded protein: CASSQELRTVYKAFF.

This clonotype has ten or more counts. The CDR3 sequence is CATSTGDSTDTQYF. The CDR3 bases are TGTGCCACCAGCACAGGGGATAGCACAGATACGCAGTATTTT. The chain uses TRBV15 and TRBJ2-3; possible D gene TRBD1, 6 bases. This CDR3 has 14 amino acids. Trimming removed 4 bases from V and 0 bases from J, with 8 bases in between. The germline V gene has CDR1 LNHNV and CDR2 YYDKDF (reference sequence).

Here the CDR3 reads CASSLTGENDGYTF. CDR3 DNA: TGCGCCAGCAGCTTGACAGGGGAAAACGATGGCTACACCTTC. The chain employs TRBV5-1 and TRBJ1-2; 7 bases are a match to TRBD1. This CDR3 is built from 14 residues. With V trimmed by 1 base and J by 6 bases, 6 bases remained unmatched. Looked up from germline, CDR1 is SGHRS and CDR2 is YFSETQ.

A few counts support this clonotype. V is TRBV7-6 and J is TRBJ2-1; D is perhaps TRBD2 (6 bases). From germline, CDR1 is SGHVS and CDR2 FNYEAQ. There are 13 residues in the CDR3. The V gene lost 4 bases and the J gene lost 16 bases, with 20 bases spanning the gap. The DNA of the CDR3 is TGTGCCAGCAGCTCAACCCCCTCACTAGCACAATTCTTC. Amino acids: CASSSTPSLAQFF.

This clonotype has more than one count but fewer than ten. The V gene is TRBV18, the J gene TRBJ1-1, with 7 positions matching TRBD1. The germline CDR1 and CDR2 sequences are KGHSH and LQKENI. The CDR3 covers 18 residues. The trim removed 1 base at V and 0 bases at J, leaving 11 bases unmatched. Written as DNA, the CDR3 is TGTGCCAGCTCACCACGACAGGGCCGTTCACCCCTGAACACTGAAGCTTTCTTT. This sequence encodes CASSPRQGRSPLNTEAFF. The whole variable domain, remainder taken from reference TRBV18 and TRBJ1-1, is NAGVMQNPRHLVRRRGQEARLRCSPMKGHSHVYWYRQLPEEGLKFMVYLQKENIIDESGMPKERFSAEFPKEGPSILRIQQVVRGDSAAYFCASSPRQGRSPLNTEAFFGQGTRLTVV.

This clonotype showed up just a few times. This chain uses TRBV7-9 with TRBJ2-1; TRBD2 is a possible D gene (5 bases). V was clipped by 6 bases and J by 6 bases, with 21 bases between them. Germline V gene lookup returns CDR1 SEHNR and CDR2 FQNEAQ (reference sequence). This CDR3 is built from 16 residues. The CDR3 nucleotides read TGTGCCAGCAGATATGACGTTGGAGAGGGTGGCAATGAGCAGTTCTTC. This encodes CASRYDVGEGGNEQFF.

This clonotype turned up a few times. The chain carries TRBV20-1 and TRBJ2-1, with D possibly TRBD1 on 5 matching bases. CDR1 and CDR2 (germline): DFQATT, SNEGSKA (reference sequence). CDR3 length: 16 residues. The V gene lost 3 bases and the J gene lost 8 bases, with 23 bases spanning the gap. In DNA, the CDR3 is TGCAGTGCTAGGTTTTCATCTGGAGTAGGGGTCGATGAGCAGTTCTTC. It yields the protein CSARFSSGVGVDEQFF.

This clonotype appeared many times. CDR3 sequence (DNA): TGTGCCAGCAGCTTAAGAGGGACATCGAACACTGAAGCTTTCTTT. It encodes CASSLRGTSNTEAFF. The genes are TRBV7-3 and TRBJ1-1; a weak D match, TRBD1 (6 bases). This CDR3 region has 15 residues. The germline V gene encodes CDR1 SGHTA and CDR2 FQGTGA. V gave up 1 base and J gave up 1 base, with 10 bases separating them.

This clonotype was seen at least ten times. V is TRBV5-1 and J is TRBJ2-3; D uncertain. Trimming took 0 bases from V and 4 from J, leaving 3 bases between them. The germline V gene encodes CDR1 SGHRS and CDR2 YFSETQ. CDR3 length equals 12 residues. CDR3 region: CASSLDPDTQYF. CDR3 nucleotide sequence: TGCGCCAGCAGCTTGGACCCAGATACGCAGTATTTT.

This clonotype was detected many times. This rearrangement joins TRBV19 to TRBJ1-2; TRBD1 matches at 8 bases. The CDR3 has 14 residues. V dropped 4 bases and J dropped 6; count of bases not matched to a gene: 7. In germline, CDR1 is LNHDA, CDR2 SQIVND (reference sequence). CDR3 protein: CASSSQGQGDGYTF. CDR3 in DNA: TGTGCCAGTAGTAGCCAAGGACAGGGCGATGGCTACACCTTC. The variable domain in full, completed from reference TRBV19 and TRBJ1-2, reads DGGITQSPKYLFRKEGQNVTLSCEQNLNHDAMYWYRQDPGQGLRLIYYSQIVNDFQKGDIAEGYSVSREKKESFPLTVTSAQKNPTAFYLCASSSQGQGDGYTFGSGTRLTVV.

This clonotype was picked up many times. The chain employs TRBV27 and TRBJ1-5; D is unclear. There are 14 residues in the CDR3. V lost 0 bases and J lost 6, with 9 bases in between. Germline values: CDR1 MNHEY, CDR2 SMNVEV (reference sequence). CDR3 DNA sequence: TGTGCCAGCAGTTTATCTAACGGGGTTCAGCCCCAGCATTTT. As protein: CASSLSNGVQPQHF.